One sample yielded the 14 T cell receptor beta chains listed below, sequenced in a study of T cell responses to AZD1222 COVID-19 vaccine. This table comes from immunoSEQ multiplex PCR, and its TCRdb copy is limited to in-frame clones, with some not included. The table lists roughly 120,000 clones, about 85% of them singletons, with 6.2% in the top ten. The sample consisted of peripheral blood, taken on day 0 of AZD1222 vaccination. These receptors came from an adult in good health.

A few counts support this clone. J is TRBJ2-7 and V is TRBV3-1 (or the pseudogene TRBV3-2); 8 nucleotides align to TRBD1. Looked up from germline, CDR1 is LGHDT and CDR2 is YNNKEL (reference sequence). Trimming removed 1 base from V and 7 bases from J; junction bases left unmatched: 6. The CDR3 consists of 14 residues. The CDR3, as DNA: TGTGCCAGCAGCCAAGGGTCAGGGGGCGTAGAGCAGTACTTC. It yields the protein CASSQGSGGVEQYF.

V is TRBV6-5 and J is TRBJ1-1; perhaps TRBD1 as D (5 bases). The V gene lost 2 bases and the J gene lost 0 bases, with 10 bases spanning the gap. The CDR3 is made up of 15 amino acids. The germline V gene encodes CDR1 MNHEY and CDR2 SVGAGI. CDR3 in amino acids: CASSYTGHLNTEAFF. The CDR3 DNA sequence: TGTGCCAGCAGTTACACCGGACACTTGAACACTGAAGCTTTCTTT.

The chain couples TRBV28 to TRBJ2-2, with D perhaps matching TRBD2 (6 bases). Trimming stripped 2 bases from V and 6 bases from J, with 13 bases between. Per the germline V gene, CDR1 is MDHEN and CDR2 is SYDVKM. This CDR3 region has 15 residues. CDR3 sequence (DNA): TGTGCCAGCAGTTTAGGGCAACCGGGGGCCGGGGAGCTGTTTTTT. Its protein is CASSLGQPGAGELFF.

The gene calls are TRBV28 and TRBJ1-6; the D gene is possibly TRBD1 (5 bases). V lost 7 bases to trimming and J lost 10 bases, with 17 bases between them. Germline V gives CDR1 MDHEN, CDR2 SYDVKM. This CDR3 comprises 14 residues. CDR3 bases: TGTGCCAGCACGGGAGGGGCCCTAGGGTCACCCCTCCACTTT. Translated, it gives CASTGGALGSPLHF.

CDR3 loop: CASSASGQGAPGKNIQYF. CDR3 in DNA: TGTGCCAGCAGTGCAAGCGGACAGGGGGCGCCCGGCAAAAACATTCAGTACTTC. The V gene is TRBV25-1, the J gene TRBJ2-4, with 11 bases that match TRBD1. With V trimmed by 4 bases and J by 3 bases, 11 bases remained unmatched. This CDR3 region has 18 residues. Germline V gives CDR1 MGHDK, CDR2 SYGVNS.

This sequence joins TRBV11-1 and TRBJ1-6, with D unclear. The germline V gene encodes CDR1 SGHAT and CDR2 FQDESV (reference sequence). Trimming shortened V by 6 bases and J by 10 bases, and 10 bases separated the two germline ends. This CDR3 has 12 residues. The CDR3 DNA reads as TGTGCCAGCAGGCAGACCGGCTCACCCCTCCACTTT. This encodes CASRQTGSPLHF.

The gene calls are TRBV5-5 and TRBJ1-3, with a weak D call TRBD1 (6 bases). The V and J ends lost 0 bases and 0 bases respectively, with 7 bases between them. This CDR3 is built from 15 residues. Germline V gene lookup returns CDR1 SGHKS and CDR2 YYEKEE (reference sequence). The CDR3 loop is CASSLETGSGNTIYF. CDR3 DNA sequence: TGTGCCAGCAGCTTGGAGACAGGCTCTGGAAACACCATATATTTT.

The V gene is TRBV4-1, the J gene TRBJ2-3; 7 nucleotides line up with TRBD1. This CDR3 spans 14 amino acids. Germline assignment: CDR1 MGHRA and CDR2 YSYEKL. V lost 4 bases, J lost 6 bases, and 7 bases stayed unmatched. The CDR3 sequence is CASSPVGGRDTQYF. Written as DNA, the CDR3 is TGCGCCAGCAGCCCCGTAGGGGGCCGGGATACGCAGTATTTT.

CDR3 nucleotide sequence: TGTGCCAGCAGCTTGGACCTAGGAGGGGGCAACTACGAGCAGTACTTC. Its translation is CASSLDLGGGNYEQYF. The rearrangement joins TRBV5-4 to TRBJ2-7; D perhaps matches TRBD1 (7 bases). This CDR3 has 16 amino acids. The germline gives CDR1 SGHNT, CDR2 YYREEE (reference sequence). The ends were cut back, 0 bases at V and 3 bases at J, with 16 bases in the middle.

This clone was recorded once. J is TRBJ2-1 and V is TRBV19, with 12 positions matching TRBD2. The ends lost 6 bases at V and 5 bases at J; junction bases unmatched: 8. The germline V gene encodes CDR1 LNHDA and CDR2 SQIVND (reference sequence). There are 16 residues in the CDR3. CDR3 nucleotide sequence: TGTGCCAGTAGGGCTGCCGGACTAGCGGGGCACAATGAGCAGTTCTTC. Translation: CASRAAGLAGHNEQFF.

J is TRBJ1-5 and V is TRBV6-2 or TRBV6-3; D is possibly TRBD1 (5 bases). This CDR3 is 17 amino acids long. Between the trimmed V and J ends, which lost 2 bases and 0 bases, there was a span of 14 bases. The V gene's germline CDR1 is MNHEY and CDR2 SVGEGT. CDR3 bases: TGTGCCAGCAGTTACGGGGCAACCGGGTTTAGCAATCAGCCCCAGCATTTT. It translates to CASSYGATGFSNQPQHF.

V gene TRBV5-1 combines with J gene TRBJ2-1; no reliable D call. The length of the CDR3 is 15 residues. Germline values: CDR1 SGHRS, CDR2 YFSETQ. Trimming took off 2 bases at V and 8 bases at J, with 17 bases between the two ends. The CDR3, as DNA: TGCGCCAGCAGCTTTCAGGATCAACCTCGCGATGAGCAGTTCTTC. Its translation is CASSFQDQPRDEQFF.

CDR3 in DNA: TGTGCCAGCAGCCCCTTTCGAGCGGGGGTTGCAGATACGCAGTATTTT. As protein: CASSPFRAGVADTQYF. This chain links TRBV7-3 with TRBJ2-3, with 8 bases lining up with TRBD2. The CDR3 covers 16 residues. Germline lookup yields CDR1 SGHTA and CDR2 FQGTGA. V lost 5 bases to trimming and J lost 4 bases; unmatched junction nucleotides: 11. The whole variable domain, filled in from reference TRBV7-3 and TRBJ2-3, reads GAGVSQTPSNKVTEKGKYVELRCDPISGHTALYWYRQSLGQGPEFLIYFQGTGAADDSGLPNDRFFAVRPEGSVSTLKIQRTERGDSAVYLCASSPFRAGVADTQYFGPGTRLTVL.

The chain links TRBV7-9 to TRBJ1-6, with D possibly being TRBD1 (5 bases). V was pared by 1 base and J by 9 bases, with 7 bases between. Germline CDR1 and CDR2: SEHNR and FQNEAQ (reference sequence). The CDR3 spans 13 residues. CDR3 in amino acids: CASSLDRSSPLHF. In nucleotides, the CDR3 is TGTGCCAGCAGCTTAGACAGGAGTTCACCCCTCCACTTT.